This entry lists 5 T cell receptor beta chains sequenced from one sample in a study of blood T cell repertoires in COVID-19. The repertoire was sequenced with immunoSEQ multiplex PCR; TCRdb's copy has only in-frame clones and lacks some. The sample gives about 170,000 clones, 70% to 90% of which show up once; approximately 8% is in the top ten. Sequencing was performed on peripheral blood. These receptors all come from a woman aged 80 or older with COVID-19, enrolled during active disease.

In its sample, this clone was seen once. This chain connects TRBV6-6 to TRBJ2-1; no firm D call. This CDR3 comprises 14 residues. V was trimmed by 4 bases and J by 7 bases, leaving 14 bases between them. From germline, CDR1 is MNHNY and CDR2 SVGAGI (reference sequence). The CDR3 here is CASSFLGTQNEQFF. The DNA for the CDR3 is TGTGCCAGCAGTTTCCTTGGAACACAGAATGAGCAGTTCTTC.

The rearrangement links TRBV19 to TRBJ2-1; 9 positions agree with TRBD2. Trimming at V came to 3 bases and at J to 6 bases, leaving 12 bases not matched to a gene. Germline CDR1 LNHDA, CDR2 SQIVND (reference sequence). The CDR3 sequence is 17 residues long. The CDR3 region is CASSITPSGVRGNEQFF. The CDR3 nucleotides read TGTGCCAGTAGTATTACCCCTAGCGGGGTTCGGGGCAATGAGCAGTTCTTC.

The gene calls are TRBV12-3 or TRBV12-4 and TRBJ1-2; D may be TRBD1 (5 bases). Trimming stripped 8 bases from V and 0 bases from J, with 7 bases between. CDR3 size: 12 residues. This CDR3 reads CASRGANYGYTF. The CDR3 DNA sequence: TGTGCCAGCCGGGGGGCTAACTATGGCTACACCTTC.

V gene TRBV3-1 (or the pseudogene TRBV3-2) combines with J gene TRBJ2-3; TRBD2 might be the D (6 bases). Germline V lookup: CDR1 LGHDT, CDR2 YNNKEL (reference sequence). V was pared by 9 bases and J by 3 bases, with 13 bases between. CDR3 length: 13 residues. This CDR3 is CASEAGWTDTQYF. The CDR3, as DNA: TGTGCCAGTGAGGCGGGGTGGACAGATACGCAGTATTTT.

The gene calls are TRBV11-1 and TRBJ2-3; possible D gene TRBD2, 6 bases. V lost 5 bases and J 0 bases, leaving 12 bases between the germline ends. Germline V gene lookup returns CDR1 SGHAT and CDR2 FQDESV (reference sequence). The CDR3 covers 15 residues. This CDR3 reads CASSLHSGSTDTQYF. CDR3 coding DNA: TGTGCCAGCAGCCTCCATAGCGGCAGCACAGATACGCAGTATTTT.